These 31 T cell receptor beta chains share one sample of origin, sequenced in a study of tumor-infiltrating lymphocytes in primary liver carcinoma. Unsorted bulk tissue of about 20-30 mg yielded co-extracted RNA and DNA. Total RNA amounting to roughly 480 ng was the source from which TCR beta cDNA was made with a constant-region primer. Generation of the TCR beta libraries relied on three nested multiplex PCR rounds using slightly modified ARM-PCR. TRBV1-TRBV30 forward and Cbeta reverse primers drove the first two roughly 10-cycle rounds. In TCRdb, the multiplex PCR reads were re-called with MiXCR into one record per CDR3 protein. This table holds roughly 78,000 distinct CDR3 sequences, roughly two thirds found once. Sequencing was carried out using liver tumor tissue from sampling region 4. Subset indicated: tumor region T4, right-lateral pole. These TCRs come from a woman aged 55 to 70 with primary liver carcinoma and hepatitis B virus infection.

Only a few counts were recorded for this clonotype. The germline gene is not matched at one end of the junction; a read error may be the cause. The J gene is TRBJ2-7, the V gene TRBV6-2 or TRBV6-3; the D gene is possibly TRBD1 (6 bases). The germline gives CDR1 MNHEY, CDR2 SVGEGT. The CDR3 contains 15 residues. CDR3 sequence reads: CTSSIGQPSSYEQYF. CDR3 nucleotide sequence: TGTACCAGCAGTATCGGACAGCCCAGCTCCTACGAGCAGTACTTC.

Notes on this clonotype: A much larger clone sits a single nucleotide away, making a read error possible. The CDR3 DNA reads as TGTGCCAGCAGCGCTAGCGGGAGGGCCATAGATATGCAGTATTTT. Its protein product is CASSASGRAIDMQYF. This rearrangement joins TRBV11-2 to TRBJ2-3, with 12 bases identical to TRBD2. This CDR3 contains 15 residues. CDR1 and CDR2 (germline): SGHAT, FQNNGV. Using reference TRBV11-2 and TRBJ2-3 for the parts outside the CDR3, the full variable domain is EAGVAQSPRYKIIEKRQSVAFWCNPISGHATLYWYQQILGQGPKLLIQFQNNGVVDDSQLPKDRFSAERLKGVDSTLKIQPAKLEDSAVYLCASSASGRAIDMQYFGPGTRLTVL.

In regard to this clonotype: Without the conserved terminal phenylalanine or tryptophan, this CDR3 likely stems from a read error. The chain combines TRBV11-3 with TRBJ2-6, with D possibly matching TRBD1 (5 bases). CDR1 SGHNT and CDR2 YENEEA come from the germline V gene. The length of the CDR3 is 15 residues. CDR3 region: CVSSLDSTGANVLTL. As DNA, the CDR3 is TGTGTCAGCAGCTTAGACAGCACTGGGGCTAACGTCCTGACTTTG.

With respect to this clonotype: The CDR3 ends on some other residue instead of the conserved phenylalanine or tryptophan, so this is likely a read error. The rearrangement uses TRBV11-2 and TRBJ2-1; perhaps TRBD2 as D (5 bases). The CDR3 extends over 14 amino acids. Germline V gene sequence: CDR1 SGHAT, CDR2 FQNNGV. CDR3 amino acids: CASNLDGSRNEQFY. The CDR3 DNA reads TGTGCCAGCAACTTAGATGGGAGCCGCAATGAGCAGTTCTAC.

This clonotype was recorded at least ten times. V and J are TRBV14 and TRBJ2-1, with TRBD1 matching 10 bases. With 4 bases clipped from V and 2 bases from J, the junction kept 11 bases outside the gene matches. Germline V gives CDR1 SGHDN, CDR2 FVKESK. The CDR3 is 18 amino acids. The CDR3 is CASSPRDRGLGPYNEQFF. DNA for the CDR3: TGTGCCAGCAGCCCCCGGGACAGGGGCCTAGGGCCCTACAATGAGCAGTTCTTC.

J is TRBJ2-4 and V is TRBV10-2; D call uncertain. CDR1 WSHSY and CDR2 SAAADI come from the germline V gene. This CDR3 region has 14 residues. V lost 0 bases and J 8 bases, leaving 11 bases between the germline ends. The CDR3 is CASSESRERDIQYF. CDR3 DNA: TGCGCCAGCAGTGAGTCAAGGGAAAGGGACATTCAGTACTTC.

This clonotype was observed many times. The rearrangement joins TRBV28 to TRBJ2-1; D is possibly TRBD1 (5 bases). Germline V lookup: CDR1 MDHEN, CDR2 SYDVKM. CDR3 length: 12 amino acids. V was cut by 4 bases and J by 7 bases, with 8 bases left in between. DNA for the CDR3: TGTGCCAGCAGTTCAGGGTCTAATGAGCAGTTCTTC. Its translation is CASSSGSNEQFF.

This clonotype appeared a single time. The chain links TRBV18 to TRBJ2-1, with D perhaps given as TRBD1 or TRBD2 (6 bases each). The CDR3 extends over 15 amino acids. V gave up 4 bases and J gave up 0 bases, with 10 bases separating them. Germline CDR1 is KGHSH and CDR2 is LQKENI. CDR3: CASSLGGGSYNEQFF. The CDR3 bases are TGTGCCAGCTCACTGGGGGGCGGCTCCTACAATGAGCAGTTCTTC.

J is TRBJ2-1 and V is TRBV12-3 or TRBV12-4; 11 positions agree with TRBD2. The CDR3 loop spans 17 amino acids. The J segment lost 6 bases and the V segment lost 6 bases, leaving 13 bases of the junction unmatched. The CDR3 reads CASSPTGSGRACNEQFF. The CDR3 coding sequence is TGTGCCAGCAGCCCCACTGGTAGCGGGAGGGCCTGCAATGAGCAGTTCTTC.

This clonotype has a single count. The chain is built from TRBV20-1 and TRBJ1-2, with a weak D call TRBD1 (6 bases). CDR1 and CDR2 (germline): DFQATT, SNEGSKA (reference sequence). The CDR3 runs 12 residues. Trimming took 0 bases from V and 8 from J, leaving 10 bases between them. The CDR3 spells CSAREAGEGYTF. The CDR3 DNA sequence: TGCAGTGCTAGAGAGGCAGGGGAGGGCTACACCTTC.

The chain couples TRBV19 to TRBJ2-1; possibly TRBD1 for D (5 bases). Trimming took off 0 bases at V and 9 bases at J, with 6 bases between the two ends. This CDR3 is built from 12 residues. CDR1 and CDR2 from the germline V gene are LNHDA and SQIVND (reference sequence). This CDR3 reads CASSIDRGEQFF. CDR3 sequence (DNA): TGTGCCAGTAGTATAGATAGGGGTGAGCAGTTCTTC.

This clonotype was counted between two and nine times. A much larger clone lies a single base off, so this may be a read error. V is TRBV10-2 and J is TRBJ2-3; possible D gene TRBD2, 5 bases. The CDR3 is 14 amino acids. Germline CDR1 is WSHSY and CDR2 is SAAADI. The CDR3, as DNA: TGCGTCAGCAGTGAGGGTTTCGGCACAGATACGCAGTATTTT. Translated, it gives CVSSEGFGTDTQYF.

This clonotype was observed a handful of times. A read error is possible here, since a much larger clone lies one base away. The rearrangement joins TRBV5-6 to TRBJ1-1; no clear D. The CDR3 has 13 amino acids. Germline CDR1 SGHDT, CDR2 YYEEEE. As DNA, the CDR3 is TGTGTCAGCAGCTTTGATATTAGGGCTGAAGCTTTCTTT. The encoded protein is CVSSFDIRAEAFF.

This rearrangement joins TRBV11-2 to TRBJ2-3, with D unresolved. Trimming stripped 9 bases from V and 8 bases from J, with 18 bases between. The CDR3 contains 13 residues. Germline V gene sequence: CDR1 SGHAT, CDR2 FQNNGV. For the CDR3, the DNA is TGTGCCAGTAGCCTAGATCGAGGAGTTACGCAGTATTTT. Translation: CASSLDRGVTQYF.

On this clonotype itself: A read error may account for a junction end that differs from germline. The gene calls are TRBV6-5 and TRBJ2-3; tentatively, D is TRBD2 (5 bases). This CDR3 has 15 residues. CDR1 and CDR2 from the germline V gene are MNHEY and SVGAGI. The CDR3 sequence: CASSYMGSGGDAQYF. In nucleotides, the CDR3 is TGTGCCAGCAGTTACATGGGGAGTGGAGGAGATGCGCAGTATTTT.

The gene calls are TRBV11-2 and TRBJ1-1; the D is unclear. The V and J ends lost 7 bases and 0 bases respectively, with 9 bases between them. CDR1 is SGHAT and CDR2 is FQNNGV in the germline V gene. This CDR3 is built from 13 residues. As DNA, the CDR3 is TGTGCCAGCATCCGCGGACTGAACACTGAAGCTTTCTTT. Its translation is CASIRGLNTEAFF.

Note on this clonotype: This could be a read error, since a much larger clone is one nucleotide away. The conserved phenylalanine or tryptophan is not found at the CDR3 terminus, so this likely reflects a read error. The chain employs TRBV5-6 and TRBJ2-3; no clear D gene. The CDR3 covers 16 residues. The germline V and J ends were trimmed by 1 base and 5 bases, with 17 bases remaining between them. Germline V CDR1 and CDR2: SGHDT, YYEEEE. The chain's CDR3 is CASSLFGVANRDTQYV. The CDR3 nucleotides read TGTGCCAGCAGCTTGTTCGGTGTTGCGAACCGAGATACGCAGTATGTT.

As for this clonotype: Germline is not matched at one junction end, which may reflect a read error. The chain has TRBV29-1 and TRBJ2-1; the match to TRBD1 covers 10 bases. The CDR3 length is 17 residues. In germline, CDR1 is SQVTM, CDR2 ANQGSEA. The CDR3 region is CSVEDSEGTGAYNEQSF. The DNA for the CDR3 is TGCAGCGTTGAAGATTCGGAGGGGACAGGGGCGTACAATGAGCAGTCCTTC.

Comments on this clonotype: One end of the junction fails to match germline, which may point to a read error. The chain joins TRBV6-1 to TRBJ1-4; D ambiguous. The germline V gene has CDR1 MNHNS and CDR2 SASEGT. CDR3 size: 14 residues. The CDR3 DNA follows: TGCGCCAATACCAGAGGCCGGGCTAATGAAAAACTGTTTTTT. Translated, it gives CANTRGRANEKLFF.

V and J are TRBV20-1 and TRBJ1-6; D unclear. Germline V gene lookup returns CDR1 DFQATT and CDR2 SNEGSKA (reference sequence). V was shortened by 3 bases and J by 3 bases, with 12 bases between the two germline ends. This CDR3 has 15 residues. CDR3 sequence (DNA): TGCAGTGCTAGGGAACGACGGGACTATAATTCACCCCTCCACTTT. It codes for CSARERRDYNSPLHF.

Many counts were recorded for this clonotype. The chain uses TRBV28 and TRBJ2-7; TRBD1 aligns across 8 bases. From germline, CDR1 is MDHEN and CDR2 SYDVKM. V shed 6 bases and J 4 bases; nucleotides not matched to a gene: 14. This CDR3 is 16 amino acids long. CDR3 loop: CASSTSFPGQVYEQYF. The CDR3, as DNA: TGTGCCAGCAGCACATCATTTCCGGGACAGGTATACGAGCAGTACTTC.

Points on this clonotype: A read error is likely, as this CDR3 ends without the conserved phenylalanine or tryptophan. V usage is TRBV28 and J usage is TRBJ1-1, with D possibly TRBD1 on 6 matching bases. Looked up from germline, CDR1 is MDHEN and CDR2 is SYDVKM. The CDR3 is made up of 16 amino acids. CDR3 DNA sequence: TGTGCCAGCTGTTTAAACAGGGTGAGGATGAACACTGAAGCTTTCATT. Protein product: CASCLNRVRMNTEAFI.

V usage is TRBV11-3 and J usage is TRBJ2-2; D remains ambiguous. CDR1 SGHNT and CDR2 YENEEA come from the germline V gene. The CDR3 covers 16 residues. V dropped 0 bases and J dropped 6 bases, with 14 bases sitting between them. DNA of the CDR3: TGTGCCAGCAGCTTAGATCGCTTGGTAGCTGCCGGGGAGCTGTTTTTT. Protein: CASSLDRLVAAGELFF.

V is TRBV6-1 and J is TRBJ2-1; D is perhaps TRBD1 or TRBD2 (5 bases each). CDR1 is MNHNS and CDR2 is SASEGT in the germline V gene. V shed 4 bases and J shed 12 bases, with 28 bases lying between them. This CDR3 has 17 residues. CDR3 protein: CASSGTLLGTSYHAQFF. The CDR3 bases are TGTGCCAGCAGTGGGACCCTTCTTGGGACCTCCTACCATGCGCAGTTCTTC.

This clonotype has just one count. One end of the junction varies from germline; a read error may be responsible. The chain links TRBV6-1 to TRBJ2-1; the D call may be TRBD1 or TRBD2 (5 bases each). In germline, CDR1 is MNHNS, CDR2 SASEGT. This CDR3 is built from 17 residues. This chain's CDR3 is CGSSEVGTSGSRNEQFF. The CDR3 nucleotides are TGTGGCAGCAGTGAAGTCGGGACCAGTGGATCCCGGAATGAGCAGTTCTTC.

To note about this clonotype: Relative to the germline gene, one junction end is altered; a read error may explain this. The chain recombines TRBV28 with TRBJ1-1; D is unclear. In germline, CDR1 is MDHEN, CDR2 SYDVKM. This CDR3 is 13 amino acids long. The CDR3 region is CASSLGYESEAFF. The CDR3 DNA reads TGTGCCAGTAGTTTGGGGTACGAATCTGAAGCTTTCTTT. The complete variable domain, with remaining parts taken from reference TRBV28 and TRBJ1-1, reads DVKVTQSSRYLVKRTGEKVFLECVQDMDHENMFWYRQDPGLGLRLIYFSYDVKMKEKGDIPEGYSVSREKKERFSLILESASTNQTSMYLCASSLGYESEAFFGQGTRLTVV.

As to this clonotype: In this CDR3 the conserved last residue, phenylalanine or tryptophan, is missing, so a read error is likely. CDR3: CASRSWGHGRTDTQYL. DNA for the CDR3: TGTGCCAGCAGGTCCTGGGGGCATGGTCGCACAGATACGCAGTATCTT. J is TRBJ2-3 and V is TRBV6-5; D may be TRBD1 (6 bases). The CDR3 totals 16 residues. The V and J ends lost 6 bases and 1 base respectively, with 17 bases between them. The germline V gene has CDR1 MNHEY and CDR2 SVGAGI.

The sample holds a few counts of this clonotype. This could be a read error, since a much larger clone is one nucleotide away. In this CDR3 the conserved last residue, phenylalanine or tryptophan, is missing, so a read error is likely. The limits of the CDR3 on the DNA are not certain, so only TCRdb's listed CDR3 is given. The rearrangement uses TRBV6-5 and TRBJ2-7; TRBD2 reflects the table's D call only, with no check against the DNA. Per the germline V gene, CDR1 is MNHEY and CDR2 is SVGAGI. With termini counted, the CDR3 has 15 amino acids. CDR3 in amino acids: CASSYSDSASNEQCL.

Concerning this clonotype: A read error is likely, as this CDR3 ends without the conserved phenylalanine or tryptophan. J is TRBJ2-2 and V is TRBV11-2, with D possibly TRBD2 on 5 matching bases. The CDR3 runs 13 residues. In germline, CDR1 is SGHAT, CDR2 FQNNGV. V lost 8 bases, J lost 8 bases, and 15 bases lay in between. CDR3 sequence reads: CASCIDRTGELFS. The DNA for the CDR3 is TGTGCCAGCTGCATAGATAGGACTGGGGAGCTGTTTTCT.

About this clonotype: Since the CDR3 does not end with the conserved phenylalanine or tryptophan, this likely comes from a read error. The V and J genes are TRBV28 and TRBJ2-7; D not resolved. The CDR3 length is 15 residues. Germline V CDR1 and CDR2: MDHEN, SYDVKM. CDR3 bases: TGTGCGAGCACCGGCGACTCGCCCTCCCCCTATGAGCAGTACCTC. This sequence encodes CASTGDSPSPYEQYL.

With regard to this clonotype: The junction does not match germline at one end; this may be a read error. The chain joins TRBV7-9 to TRBJ2-2; D is unresolved. The CDR3 sequence is 13 residues long. Germline loops: CDR1 SEHNR, CDR2 FQNEAQ (reference sequence). The CDR3 DNA sequence: TGTGCAAGCAACTTAGGGAACACCGGGGAGCTGTTTTTT. It yields the protein CASNLGNTGELFF.